This T cell receptor (beta chain) was captured by sequencing in a study of early T cells in non-severe SARS-CoV-2 infection. This clonotype was observed at least ten times. Unique molecular identifiers were added to individual cDNA molecules. TCRdb processed the 5' RACE reads anew with MiXCR; each CDR3 protein has one entry. The table lists approximately 33,000 distinct CDR3 sequences, less than 6.5% of them singletons. The material sequenced was whole blood. This clonotype originated in an adult who was a healthcare worker with PCR-confirmed SARS-CoV-2 infection or an uninfected control (not recorded which).

The CDR3 loop reads CASSLDSAKNIQYF. CDR3 coding DNA: TGTGCCAGCAGTCTAGATTCAGCCAAAAACATTCAGTACTTC. The J gene is TRBJ2-4, the V gene TRBV6-2 or TRBV6-3; D is unresolved. The CDR3 runs 14 residues. Per the germline V gene, CDR1 is MNHEY and CDR2 is SVGEGT. Trimming removed 5 bases from V and 0 bases from J, with 8 bases in between.